This record concerns one TCR beta chain sequence. Its antigen is as yet unknown. The data are from a study of cytomegalovirus exposure and HLA in healthy donors. Study at large: Among about 179 million T cells, an earlier analysis found around 100 million unique TCR beta sequences.

This CDR3 contains 14 residues. V lost 4 bases to trimming and J lost 4 bases; unmatched junction nucleotides: 3. Germline lookup yields CDR1 LNHDA and CDR2 SQIVND (reference sequence). The PCR used 60 Vbeta and 13 Jbeta primers. Some clones are missing from TCRdb's copy, which holds only in-frame ones; the method was immunoSEQ multiplex PCR. In the table there are 150,000 or so clones, 8.5% to 10% of which are singletons. The study's findings and limits: In a later analysis, TCR beta V- and J-gene trimming showed a link to a missense DCLRE1C variant.

The chain recombines TRBV19 with TRBJ2-1, with 8 bases that match TRBD1. This clonotype was sampled from a man over 45 in good health and CMV-seronegative. Material: PBMCs. Here the CDR3 DNA reads TGTGCCAGTAGTAACCGGGACAGGTACAATGAGCAGTTCTTC. Translation gives CASSNRDRYNEQFF.